Reported below is one TCR beta chain. Its antigen target is currently unknown. No base quality values were provided; no much bigger clone lies one nucleotide off. The cohort comprised fewer than 35 patients with locally advanced or metastatic urothelial carcinoma treated at Memorial Sloan Kettering on a trial protocol. Peripheral blood mononuclear cells were collected pretreatment and during treatment, with between 1 and 8 total time points per patient. The Qiagen DNeasy Blood extraction kit was used to purify genomic DNA from total PBMCs and tumor samples. PBMCs were collected pretreatment and during treatment, and were isolated and stored as previously described. The data stem from a study of PD-L1 blockade in urothelial cancer (TCRdb year 2017). About the study as a whole: Every patient began therapy at some point between 2013 and 2015 and was given atezolizumab 1,200 mg intravenously every 3 weeks. About 85% of the 29 patients were males with bladder-origin urothelial cancer, and about 60% of the 29 reported a prior smoking history. An ECOG performance status of 0 or 1 was recorded for the patients, and 0 to 3 prior chemotherapy regimens had been received by the patients. Blood samples were analyzed at two time points: 3 weeks after treatment start (second dose) and 6 weeks after treatment start. Blood samples yielded a median of around 130,000 T cells and tens of thousands of unique TCRs, with median clonality 0.080. The study was an exploratory multi-omic analysis of somatic, immune and clinical correlates of response to PD-L1 blockade with atezolizumab in urothelial cancer. Pretreatment tumor samples and matched peripheral blood, collected serially before and after atezolizumab treatment, underwent TCR sequencing. Durable clinical benefit meant progression-free survival longer than 6 months, and TCR features were also tested against progression-free and overall survival. In the same patients, pretreatment tumors underwent whole exome sequencing and RNA sequencing in addition to TCR sequencing. Durable clinical benefit was achieved by nine patients and was not achieved by 20 patients. Twenty-nine patients had pretreatment blood TCR-seq, 24 had at least one posttreatment blood collection, and 24 had tumor TCR-seq. The paper's findings and limits, for the study overall: Improved progression-free and overall survival was found to be associated with pretreatment peripheral blood TCR clonality below the median. Patients with durable benefit showed greater expansion of tumor-associated TCR clones in peripheral blood 3 weeks after starting treatment (n of about 20, p = 0.022). Small sample size (n ≈ 28) and many exploratory analyses mean the results are intended to be hypothesis-generating.

CDR1 and CDR2 are read off the germline V gene as SQVTM and ANQGSEA. Ends trimmed: V by 6 bases, J by 1 base; bases unmatched to a gene: 6. Including cysteine and phenylalanine, the CDR3 has 14 amino acids. Only CDR3 DNA remains: 42 bases, in frame from the first base. To estimate absolute template abundance from read counts, synthetic TCR analog templates were spiked into each PCR. Using the immunoSEQ assay, TCRbeta CDR3 regions were amplified from genomic DNA with bias-controlled V and J gene primers. Rearranged TCRbeta segments were sequenced at approximately 20X coverage. Per the original workflow: Sequencing errors were corrected by clustering and CDR3s were annotated against IMGT to assign V, D and J genes. Only productive TCRbeta rearrangements were used in downstream analyses, excluding out-of-frame or stop-codon sequences. Clonality was computed as one minus Shannon entropy normalized by the log of the number of unique productive sequences. Clones differing between time points or between blood and tumor were identified using Fisher's exact test with Benjamini-Hochberg correction, with an adjusted p below 0.01 applied as the threshold. The clones in this table, taken by TCRdb from immuneACCESS, are in-frame only. Not every clone is retained; where verified, under half of the shortfall comes from an unresolved V gene, and the cause of the rest is unknown. The D gene and trimming were derived from the DNA, and the V and J assignments and clone size from that table. Within this sample are 100,000 or so clones, with about 89% of them counted one time only. Jointly, the top ten make up over 0.8% of the sample.

This TCR came from a woman over 75 with urothelial cancer. Rearrangement joined TRBV29-1 to TRBJ1-3; TRBD1 lines up with 7 middle nucleotides. Sequencing was performed on PBMCs, taken around atezolizumab (anti-PD-L1) treatment. The DNA reads as follows: TGCAGCGTAGCCGGGACAGAGTCTGGAAACACCATATATTTT. Translated, it gives CSVAGTESGNTIYF. Supplemented by the reference TRBV29-1 and TRBJ1-3 proteins around the CDR3, the complete variable domain is SAVISQKPSRDICQRGTSLTIQCQVDSQVTMMFWYRQQPGQSLTLIATANQGSEATYESGFVIDKFPISRPNLTFSTLTVSNMSPEDSSIYLCSVAGTESGNTIYFGEGSWLTVV.